One sample yielded the 17 T cell receptor beta chains listed below, sequenced in a study of PD-1 blockade in classical Hodgkin lymphoma. Assay: immunoSEQ multiplex PCR; the TCRdb copy retains only in-frame clones and omits some. The sample contains roughly 100,000 clones, roughly nine tenths of which appear only once. Time point of the sample: cycle 4 day 1 (C4D1), after 6 weeks of nivolumab. Every one of the patients relapsed after autologous stem cell transplantation (brentuximab vedotin exposure was variable). Sequenced here: peripheral blood mononuclear cells (PBMCs), sampled before the fourth cycle of nivolumab. All receptors derive from a human donor with classical Hodgkin lymphoma.

This clone is a singleton in its sample. As DNA, the CDR3 is TGCGCCAGCAGCCAGTCCTACAGGGGGCGGGTGGCCGGAGGTTCTGGGGCCAACGTCCTGACTTTC. Amino acid sequence: CASSQSYRGRVAGGSGANVLTF. The chain recombines TRBV4-1 with TRBJ2-6; 9 nucleotides line up with TRBD1. Germline V gene sequence: CDR1 MGHRA, CDR2 YSYEKL. Germline trimming cut 3 bases from V and 1 base from J; bases unmatched to any gene: 19. The CDR3 sequence is 22 residues long.

The V gene is TRBV25-1, the J gene TRBJ2-2, with 10 nucleotides matching TRBD2. Trimming cost V 8 bases and J 4 bases; bases outside gene matches: 16. The CDR3 has 18 residues. The germline V gene has CDR1 MGHDK and CDR2 SYGVNS. The CDR3 reads CASLLEPVAGGSTGELFF. As DNA, the CDR3 is TGTGCCAGCTTACTGGAGCCTGTAGCGGGAGGCAGCACCGGGGAGCTGTTTTTT.

This clone was observed once. This chain links TRBV23-1 with TRBJ2-7; D is ambiguous. TRBV23-1 is an open reading frame whose function is uncertain. This CDR3 contains 15 residues. Trimming pared 1 base from V and 4 bases from J, leaving 14 bases between. The CDR3 bases are TGCGCCAGCAGTCAATGGGTGGCTTCCCGTTACGAGCAGTACTTC. It yields the protein CASSQWVASRYEQYF.

V usage is TRBV6-5 and J usage is TRBJ1-5; 7 bases are a match to TRBD1. Germline V gene data show CDR1 as MNHEY and CDR2 as SVGAGI. The CDR3 runs 14 residues. V lost 6 bases, J lost 0 bases, and 2 bases stayed unmatched. The CDR3 DNA is TGTGCCAGCAGAAGGGACAGTAGCAATCAGCCCCAGCATTTT. This codes for CASRRDSSNQPQHF.

The V and J genes are TRBV4-3 and TRBJ2-7; D is unresolved. Trimming removed 0 bases from V and 3 bases from J, with 15 bases in between. There are 16 residues in the CDR3. CDR1 LGHNA and CDR2 YSLEER come from the germline V gene. CDR3 nucleotides: TGCGCCAGCAGCCAAGATTGGGCAGGATCTTACTACGAGCAGTACTTC. Translating it yields CASSQDWAGSYYEQYF.

This rearrangement joins TRBV6-9 to TRBJ1-6; 8 bases are a match to TRBD1. Germline trimming cut 2 bases from V and 10 bases from J; bases unmatched to any gene: 13. Germline V CDR1 and CDR2: MNHGY, SVAAGI. CDR3 length: 17 residues. CDR3 sequence reads: CASSYVIQGAAGSPLHF. The CDR3 DNA follows: TGTGCCAGCAGTTATGTGATTCAGGGGGCAGCAGGGTCACCCCTCCACTTT.

This chain links TRBV4-1 with TRBJ2-1; TRBD2 matches 14 bases. Germline trimming cut 0 bases from V and 6 bases from J; bases unmatched to any gene: 1. Germline V gene data show CDR1 as MGHRA and CDR2 as YSYEKL. The CDR3 consists of 16 residues. The CDR3 sequence: CASSQEGLAGANEQFF. CDR3 DNA: TGCGCCAGCAGCCAAGAGGGACTAGCGGGAGCCAATGAGCAGTTCTTC.

In its sample, this clone was seen once. V gene TRBV10-2 combines with J gene TRBJ1-3, with D possibly matching TRBD1 (5 bases). The length of the CDR3 is 13 residues. Trimming took off 3 bases at V and 8 bases at J, with 11 bases between the two ends. Germline-derived CDR1 and CDR2 are WSHSY and SAAADI. CDR3 in amino acids: CASSEAGRDTIYF. CDR3 nucleotides: TGCGCCAGCAGTGAAGCAGGGCGGGACACCATATATTTT.

The J gene is TRBJ1-3, the V gene TRBV5-1, with a possible D match to TRBD1 (6 bases). The CDR3 is made up of 15 amino acids. Germline V gene lookup returns CDR1 SGHRS and CDR2 YFSETQ. V was cut by 4 bases and J by 0 bases, with 11 bases left in between. CDR3 protein: CASSSGQFSGNTIYF. In DNA, the CDR3 is TGCGCCAGCAGCAGCGGACAGTTCTCTGGAAACACCATATATTTT.

This clone was seen more than once but under ten times. The J gene is TRBJ1-5, the V gene TRBV27, with TRBD1 identical over 9 bases. The length of the CDR3 is 15 residues. Trimming removed 5 bases from V and 4 bases from J; junction bases left unmatched: 6. Germline lookup yields CDR1 MNHEY and CDR2 SMNVEV (reference sequence). The CDR3 bases are TGTGCCAGCAGTCGGACAGGGGCTACAAATCAGCCCCAGCATTTT. Translating gives CASSRTGATNQPQHF.

The chain links TRBV4-1 to TRBJ2-5, with 9 bases lining up with TRBD2. CDR1 is MGHRA, CDR2 YSYEKL, per germline. The CDR3 loop spans 16 amino acids. With 0 bases clipped from V and 5 bases from J, the junction kept 7 bases outside the gene matches. The CDR3 is CASSQDWLAGYETQYF. In DNA form, the CDR3 reads TGCGCCAGCAGCCAAGATTGGCTAGCGGGATATGAGACCCAGTACTTC.

This chain connects TRBV7-9 to TRBJ1-5, with D maybe TRBD1 (5 bases). The germline V gene encodes CDR1 SEHNR and CDR2 FQNEAQ (reference sequence). V was pared by 11 bases and J by 1 base, with 15 bases between. CDR3 length: 14 amino acids. The CDR3 loop is CAVTGTGSNQPQHF. Written as DNA, the CDR3 is TGTGCCGTTACCGGGACTGGAAGCAATCAGCCCCAGCATTTT. Full variable domain (remainder filled in from reference TRBV7-9 and TRBJ1-5): DTGVSQNPRHKITKRGQNVTFRCDPISEHNRLYWYRQTLGQGPEFLTYFQNEAQLEKSRLLSDRFSAERPKGSFSTLEIQRTEQGDSAMYLCAVTGTGSNQPQHFGDGTRLSIL.

The CDR3 DNA is TGTGCCAGCAGTTTGGCAGGTGTCAGGGAGATGGAGTATTTT. Residues: CASSLAGVREMEYF. This chain links TRBV28 with TRBJ2-3, with D perhaps assigned TRBD1 or TRBD2 (5 bases each). The CDR3 has 14 residues. Germline lookup yields CDR1 MDHEN and CDR2 SYDVKM. V gave up 3 bases and J gave up 13 bases, with 20 bases separating them.

This clone was detected a few times. V is TRBV27 and J is TRBJ1-2; tentatively, D is TRBD1 (6 bases). Germline lookup yields CDR1 MNHEY and CDR2 SMNVEV (reference sequence). This CDR3 has 11 amino acids. The V gene lost 5 bases and the J gene lost 8 bases, with 9 bases spanning the gap. CDR3 region: CASSKGGGYTF. DNA of the CDR3: TGTGCCAGCAGTAAGGGGGGCGGCTACACCTTC.

V usage is TRBV6-1 and J usage is TRBJ2-1; TRBD1 might be the D (5 bases). The ends were cut back, 2 bases at V and 6 bases at J, with 8 bases in the middle. The germline gives CDR1 MNHNS, CDR2 SASEGT. This CDR3 region has 13 residues. CDR3 DNA sequence: TGTGCCAGCAGTGAACGCCAGGGCAATGAGCAGTTCTTC. It specifies CASSERQGNEQFF.

This chain uses TRBV5-5 with TRBJ1-1, with D uncertain. CDR3 size: 14 residues. The ends were cut back, 0 bases at V and 2 bases at J, with 8 bases in the middle. The germline gives CDR1 SGHKS, CDR2 YYEKEE (reference sequence). Here the CDR3 DNA reads TGTGCCAGCAGCTTGGGACGGTTAAACACTGAAGCTTTCTTT. Amino acids: CASSLGRLNTEAFF. The whole variable domain, remainder taken from reference TRBV5-5 and TRBJ1-1, is DAGVTQSPTHLIKTRGQQVTLRCSPISGHKSVSWYQQVLGQGPQFIFQYYEKEERGRGNFPDRFSARQFPNYSSELNVNALLLGDSALYLCASSLGRLNTEAFFGQGTRLTVV.

V usage is TRBV20-1 and J usage is TRBJ2-7, with D hard to call. The length of the CDR3 is 11 residues. The V end lost 0 bases, the J end lost 6 bases, and 6 bases lay between the germline ends. CDR1 DFQATT and CDR2 SNEGSKA come from the germline V gene (reference sequence). CDR3 nucleotides: TGCAGTGCTAGAGATGTAGGCGAGCAGTACTTC. Protein sequence: CSARDVGEQYF.